A single sample is the source of the 21 T cell receptor beta chains below, sequenced in a study of neurological immune-mediated disorders. MiXCR, run by TCRdb on the 5' RACE reads, gives a single entry per CDR3 protein. The sample has fewer than 85,000 distinct CDR3 sequences, around 4.5% seen once; the top ten hold around 5.8%. Indicated time point: longitudinal time-point 3. The sequencing sample was made of PBMCs. These TCRs come from a woman in her sixties or seventies with multiple sclerosis.

This clonotype was detected ten times or more. This chain joins TRBV25-1 and TRBJ2-1; TRBD2 agrees at 14 bases. Per the germline V gene, CDR1 is MGHDK and CDR2 is SYGVNS. Trimming took 4 bases from V and 7 from J; bases not matched to a gene: 0. The CDR3 is 14 residues long. The CDR3 region has the DNA TGTGCCAGCAGTGGACTAGCGGGGGGGAATGAGCAGTTCTTC. Protein product: CASSGLAGGNEQFF.

This clonotype was found many times. V usage is TRBV5-5 and J usage is TRBJ1-1; perhaps TRBD1 as D (5 bases). Germline CDR1 SGHKS, CDR2 YYEKEE (reference sequence). CDR3 length equals 15 residues. V dropped 0 bases and J dropped 4 bases, with 13 bases sitting between them. The CDR3 DNA reads TGTGCCAGCAGCTTGGCAATGGGGCTGGGCACTGAAGCTTTCTTT. Translating gives CASSLAMGLGTEAFF.

This clonotype was observed at least ten times. The chain recombines TRBV12-3 or TRBV12-4 with TRBJ1-4; 9 bases map to TRBD1. Trimming at V came to 5 bases and at J to 7 bases, leaving 11 bases not matched to a gene. The CDR3 runs to 16 residues. CDR3 nucleotides: TGTGCCAGCAGTCCTCCCGGGACAGGGCGGTTTGAAAAACTGTTTTTT. This gives the protein CASSPPGTGRFEKLFF.

This clonotype was recorded at least ten times. The chain uses TRBV7-2 and TRBJ2-1; 7 nucleotides match TRBD1. This CDR3 has 11 amino acids. Losses at the gene ends were 5 bases for V and 15 bases for J; bases not matched to a gene: 7. CDR1 is SGHTA and CDR2 is FQGNSA in the germline V gene. Written as DNA, the CDR3 is TGTGCCAGCAGCACAGGACAGGTGCTGTTCTTC. Amino acids: CASSTGQVLFF.

This clonotype occurred many times. V usage is TRBV5-1 and J usage is TRBJ2-1; unclear D gene. V was cut by 4 bases and J by 6 bases, with 11 bases left in between. The germline CDR1 and CDR2 sequences are SGHRS and YFSETQ. The CDR3 spans 13 residues. CDR3 region: CASSPPIANEQFF. The CDR3 coding sequence is TGCGCCAGCAGCCCACCTATTGCCAATGAGCAGTTCTTC.

This clonotype was detected ten times or more. CDR3 sequence reads: CASSLEGTGYGYTF. CDR3 DNA sequence: TGCGCCAGCAGCTTGGAGGGGACAGGGTATGGCTACACCTTC. This rearrangement joins TRBV5-1 to TRBJ1-2; 9 positions agree with TRBD1. Trimming took 0 bases from V and 5 from J; bases not matched to a gene: 2. CDR3 length: 14 residues. Germline loops: CDR1 SGHRS, CDR2 YFSETQ.

This clonotype was counted many times. This chain joins TRBV20-1 and TRBJ1-2; 8 bases match TRBD1. The CDR3 consists of 16 residues. From germline, CDR1 is DFQATT and CDR2 SNEGSKA (reference sequence). J was trimmed by 3 bases and V by 3 bases; bases with no gene match: 12. This chain's CDR3 is CSARGDRPLVHYGYTF. Written as DNA, the CDR3 is TGCAGTGCTAGGGGGGACAGGCCCCTCGTACACTATGGCTACACCTTC.

Ten or more counts support this clonotype. This chain joins TRBV10-3 and TRBJ1-1; no clear D. The CDR3 runs 12 residues. Trimming cost V 6 bases and J 3 bases, with 8 bases left between them. Germline V lookup: CDR1 ENHRY, CDR2 SYGVKD. The DNA of the CDR3 is TGTGCCATCAGCGACATGTACACTGAAGCTTTCTTT. Its translation is CAISDMYTEAFF.

This clonotype was observed at least ten times. The chain carries TRBV6-5 and TRBJ2-7; no firm D call. The CDR3 loop spans 15 amino acids. CDR1 is MNHEY and CDR2 is SVGAGI in the germline V gene. V was clipped by 0 bases and J by 2 bases, with 11 bases between them. The CDR3: CASSYSRVMTYEQYF. DNA for the CDR3: TGTGCCAGCAGTTACTCCCGGGTCATGACCTACGAGCAGTACTTC.

This clonotype was seen repeatedly, ten times or more. The chain couples TRBV5-1 to TRBJ2-6; D call uncertain. Trimming stripped 0 bases from V and 0 bases from J, with 7 bases between. Germline V gene lookup returns CDR1 SGHRS and CDR2 YFSETQ. The CDR3 spans 16 residues. Here the CDR3 DNA reads TGCGCCAGCAGCTTGGCCCCATCCTCTGGGGCCAACGTCCTGACTTTC. Its translation: CASSLAPSSGANVLTF.

This clonotype came up many times. The V and J genes are TRBV5-1 and TRBJ2-5, with D unresolved. The CDR3 sequence is 12 residues long. V gave up 0 bases and J gave up 1 base, with 1 base separating them. Germline V gene data show CDR1 as SGHRS and CDR2 as YFSETQ. CDR3: CASSLVQETQYF. CDR3 DNA sequence: TGCGCCAGCAGCTTGGTCCAAGAGACCCAGTACTTC.

This clonotype was seen many times. This chain joins TRBV20-1 and TRBJ2-2; 8 bases agree with TRBD2. CDR3 length: 15 residues. V lost 1 base, J lost 3 bases, and 4 bases stayed unmatched. CDR1 DFQATT and CDR2 SNEGSKA come from the germline V gene (reference sequence). CDR3 sequence: CSARGERGYTGELFF. The CDR3 bases are TGCAGTGCTAGAGGAGAGCGGGGGTACACCGGGGAGCTGTTTTTT.

This clonotype was found many times. The CDR3 DNA reads TGCAGTGCGCGGACAGGCAATCGACGGGGCTCTGGAAACACCATATATTTT. It codes for CSARTGNRRGSGNTIYF. The chain couples TRBV20-1 to TRBJ1-3; 7 nucleotides line up with TRBD1. Germline V CDR1 and CDR2: DFQATT, SNEGSKA (reference sequence). Trimming cost V 6 bases and J 0 bases; bases outside gene matches: 14. There are 17 residues in the CDR3.

In this sample, this clonotype turned up many times. This chain links TRBV9 with TRBJ1-6; 7 positions agree with TRBD1. Germline-derived CDR1 and CDR2 are SGDLS and YYNGEE. This CDR3 is built from 14 residues. The V gene end was trimmed by 3 bases and the J gene end by 9 bases; junction bases not matched to a gene: 6. The CDR3 nucleotides are TGTGCCAGCAGCGCCCGACAGGGACTTTCACCCCTCCACTTT. Amino acids: CASSARQGLSPLHF.

This clonotype was detected ten times or more. The CDR3 nucleotides read TGTGCCAGCACGATTACGGATACGCAGTATTTT. Residues: CASTITDTQYF. The chain links TRBV6-1 to TRBJ2-3, with unresolved D. The CDR3 consists of 11 residues. Per germline, CDR1 MNHNS and CDR2 SASEGT. Trimming cost V 7 bases and J 6 bases, with 8 bases left between them.

This clonotype showed up many times. The chain employs TRBV10-3 and TRBJ2-3, with a tentative D call TRBD2 (6 bases). Trimming shortened V by 3 bases and J by 2 bases, and 12 bases separated the two germline ends. Germline CDR1 is ENHRY and CDR2 is SYGVKD. The CDR3 consists of 15 residues. For the CDR3, the DNA is TGTGCCATCAGTGAACCCGGACTATCCACAGATACGCAGTATTTT. Translation: CAISEPGLSTDTQYF.

This clonotype was counted ten times or more. The rearrangement uses TRBV28 and TRBJ2-7, with unresolved D. V was cut by 5 bases and J by 2 bases, with 13 bases left in between. In germline, CDR1 is MDHEN, CDR2 SYDVKM. The CDR3 has 14 amino acids. As DNA, the CDR3 is TGTGCCAGCAGTATCCCGGAACGGGCCTACGAGCAGTACTTC. Its protein is CASSIPERAYEQYF. Complete variable domain (other parts from reference TRBV28 and TRBJ2-7): DVKVTQSSRYLVKRTGEKVFLECVQDMDHENMFWYRQDPGLGLRLIYFSYDVKMKEKGDIPEGYSVSREKKERFSLILESASTNQTSMYLCASSIPERAYEQYFGPGTRLTVT.

A word on this clonotype: This may be a read error: a much more frequent sequence differs by one nucleotide. This chain uses TRBV12-3 or TRBV12-4 with TRBJ2-7, with 8 bases lining up with TRBD2. There are 13 residues in the CDR3. CDR3 amino acids: CATSLTSGGEQYF. In DNA, the CDR3 is TGTGCCACCAGTCTAACGAGCGGGGGCGAGCAGTACTTC.

There are many counts of this clonotype. The CDR3 is CASSLAPDRDHGYTF. The CDR3 DNA reads as TGCGCCAGCAGCTTGGCCCCGGACAGGGATCATGGCTACACCTTC. The V call is TRBV5-1, the J call TRBJ1-2; 8 bases fit TRBD1. Germline CDR1 SGHRS, CDR2 YFSETQ. Trimming cost V 0 bases and J 6 bases; bases outside gene matches: 7. The CDR3 length is 15 residues.

This clonotype was counted at least ten times. J is TRBJ2-4 and V is TRBV29-1; 8 nucleotides agree with TRBD1. V lost 7 bases to trimming and J lost 1 base; unmatched junction nucleotides: 9. Germline loops: CDR1 SQVTM, CDR2 ANQGSEA. CDR3 length equals 15 residues. The CDR3 DNA sequence: TGCAGCGGACTCCGGACAGGGAGGGCCAAAAACATTCAGTACTTC. Amino acid sequence: CSGLRTGRAKNIQYF.

This clonotype was seen many times. The V call is TRBV5-1, the J call TRBJ1-2; no reliable D call. The V end was cut by 0 bases, the J end by 7 bases, with 7 bases between. This CDR3 comprises 12 residues. CDR1 and CDR2 (germline): SGHRS, YFSETQ. The CDR3 is CASSLGRGGYTF. CDR3 DNA sequence: TGCGCCAGCAGCTTGGGCCGAGGTGGCTACACCTTC.